What follows is one TCR beta chain and its context. Other DNA sequences from this sample encode an identical CDR3 as well. The sample comes from a study of OX40 agonist ivuxolimab in advanced cancers. Study background: Participants, 65% to 85% male, averaged roughly 59 years of age, ranging from about 23 to 90.

The data were produced by immunoSEQ multiplex PCR, yet TCRdb's version contains in-frame clones alone and is incomplete. The top ten hold less than 0.65% of the sample, which has 40,000 or so clones, around 89% seen once. The V gene's germline CDR1 is SGHRS and CDR2 YFSETQ. The ends were cut back, 0 bases at V and 2 bases at J, with 8 bases in the middle. CDR3 size: 14 residues. This chain uses TRBV5-1 with TRBJ1-2; D gene uncertain. The clonotype was recovered from an adult with an advanced solid tumor such as melanoma, head and neck, liver or kidney cancer. Sequences were derived from CD4+ or CD8+ T cells sorted from blood, sampled in a trial of the OX40 agonist ivuxolimab. CDR3 residues: CASSLESPNYGYTF. In DNA, the CDR3 is TGCGCCAGCAGCTTGGAATCCCCCAACTATGGCTACACCTTC.